These 25 T cell receptor beta chains came from one sample sequenced in a study of cytomegalovirus exposure and HLA in healthy donors. The PCR employed 60 Vbeta primers together with 13 Jbeta primers. The data were produced by immunoSEQ multiplex PCR, yet TCRdb's version contains in-frame clones alone and is incomplete. This table holds approximately 100,000 clones, about 85% found once. Sequenced sample: PBMCs. These receptors came from a man under 40 in good health and CMV-seronegative.

This clone appeared once. This chain joins TRBV2 and TRBJ2-2; TRBD2 matches at 11 bases. Per the germline V gene, CDR1 is SNHLY and CDR2 is FYNNEI. The V and J ends lost 6 bases and 2 bases, in that order; junction bases with no gene match: 5. This CDR3 is 16 amino acids long. The CDR3 region is CASRLSGGANTGELFF. CDR3 DNA sequence: TGTGCCAGCAGGCTTAGCGGGGGGGCCAACACCGGGGAGCTGTTTTTT. Based on the CDR3 plus reference TRBV2 and TRBJ2-2, the full variable domain is EPEVTQTPSHQVTQMGQEVILRCVPISNHLYFYWYRQILGQKVEFLVSFYNNEISEKSEIFDDQFSVERPDGSNFTLKIRSTKLEDSAMYFCASRLSGGANTGELFFGEGSRLTVL.

This chain joins TRBV29-1 and TRBJ1-1, with 8 bases matching TRBD1. The CDR3 consists of 13 residues. In germline, CDR1 is SQVTM, CDR2 ANQGSEA. The CDR3 bases are TGCAGAGTCGAGAACAGGGGGGGCACTGAAGCTTTCTTT. Translated: CRVENRGGTEAFF.

The rearrangement links TRBV5-4 to TRBJ2-5; 7 positions match TRBD1. CDR1 SGHNT and CDR2 YYREEE come from the germline V gene (reference sequence). V shed 4 bases, J shed 5 bases, and the junction held 8 bases outside the gene matches. The CDR3 covers 14 residues. The CDR3 DNA is TGTGCCAGCAGCCAGACAGGGATTGGGGAGACCCAGTACTTC. This translates into CASSQTGIGETQYF.

This sequence joins TRBV11-2 and TRBJ2-5, with D hard to call. Trimming pared 4 bases from V and 5 bases from J, leaving 8 bases between. Germline CDR1 and CDR2: SGHAT and FQNNGV. The CDR3 loop spans 12 amino acids. The CDR3: CASSSGIETQYF. CDR3 DNA sequence: TGTGCCAGCAGCTCAGGCATCGAGACCCAGTACTTC. Variable domain in full (rest from reference TRBV11-2 and TRBJ2-5): EAGVAQSPRYKIIEKRQSVAFWCNPISGHATLYWYQQILGQGPKLLIQFQNNGVVDDSQLPKDRFSAERLKGVDSTLKIQPAKLEDSAVYLCASSSGIETQYFGPGTRLLVL.

J is TRBJ2-3 and V is TRBV18, with D possibly being TRBD1 (5 bases). Germline CDR1 is KGHSH and CDR2 is LQKENI. The CDR3 is 17 residues long. The V end was cut by 2 bases, the J end by 0 bases, with 15 bases between. The CDR3 DNA is TGTGCCAGCTCACCAGGTGGCAGGACATCTAGCACAGATACGCAGTATTTT. Its translation: CASSPGGRTSSTDTQYF.

The V gene is TRBV5-6, the J gene TRBJ1-2; D gene ambiguous. Trimming took 6 bases from V and 0 from J, leaving 15 bases between them. Per the germline V gene, CDR1 is SGHDT and CDR2 is YYEEEE. The length of the CDR3 is 15 residues. The CDR3 protein is CASTFLERSNYGYTF. CDR3 nucleotide sequence: TGTGCCAGCACCTTCCTAGAGAGGTCTAACTATGGCTACACCTTC.

This chain links TRBV6-5 with TRBJ2-6; possible D gene TRBD1, 5 bases. The CDR3 covers 15 residues. Germline CDR1 reads MNHEY; CDR2 reads SVGAGI. Deletions cut 6 bases from V and 1 base from J, with 10 bases between. The CDR3 DNA is TGTGCCAGCAGGACCCGACAGTCTGGGGCCAACGTCCTGACTTTC. Translating it yields CASRTRQSGANVLTF.

The chain combines TRBV5-3 with TRBJ1-4; D perhaps matches TRBD1 (5 bases). TRBV5-3 counts as an open reading frame of uncertain function. The CDR3 is 16 amino acids. V dropped 5 bases and J dropped 6 bases, with 20 bases sitting between them. This CDR3 reads CARRREAGGGDEKLFF. CDR3 bases: TGTGCCAGAAGGCGTGAGGCGGGGGGTGGGGATGAAAAACTGTTTTTT.

The V and J genes are TRBV30 and TRBJ1-2; TRBD1 matches 9 bases. The trim removed 0 bases at V and 8 bases at J, leaving 7 bases unmatched. Germline CDR1 and CDR2: GTSNPN and SVGIG (reference sequence). The CDR3 sequence is 14 residues long. The CDR3 here is CAWSVLRTGEGYTF. In nucleotides, the CDR3 is TGTGCCTGGAGTGTACTTAGGACAGGGGAAGGCTACACCTTC.

J is TRBJ1-6 and V is TRBV5-1, with D tentatively TRBD1 (5 bases). This CDR3 region has 15 residues. The germline V and J ends were trimmed by 3 bases and 4 bases, with 11 bases remaining between them. Germline lookup yields CDR1 SGHRS and CDR2 YFSETQ. The CDR3 DNA is TGCGCCAGCAGCTCGATGACAGCGTATAATTCACCCCTCCACTTT. Translating it yields CASSSMTAYNSPLHF.

This rearrangement joins TRBV2 to TRBJ2-5; 8 nucleotides agree with TRBD2. The CDR3 covers 13 residues. Trimming cost V 7 bases and J 9 bases; bases outside gene matches: 10. Germline lookup yields CDR1 SNHLY and CDR2 FYNNEI. The DNA for the CDR3 is TGTGCCAGCACCAGCGGGGGTGGGGGGGCCCAGTACTTC. Translated: CASTSGGGGAQYF.

The rearrangement uses TRBV4-1 and TRBJ2-7; a weak D match, TRBD2 (5 bases). CDR3 size: 14 residues. The V end was cut by 1 base, the J end by 0 bases, with 7 bases between. Per the germline V gene, CDR1 is MGHRA and CDR2 is YSYEKL. The CDR3 protein is CASSQVGVSYEQYF. In nucleotides, the CDR3 is TGCGCCAGCAGCCAAGTCGGGGTCTCCTACGAGCAGTACTTC.

This clone is categorized as medium-sized (0.01 to 0.1%). The chain couples TRBV4-2 to TRBJ2-3; 13 bases are shared with TRBD2. J lost 4 bases, V lost 0 bases, and 1 base had no gene match. This CDR3 has 16 residues. In germline, CDR1 is LGHNA, CDR2 YNFKEQ. CDR3 sequence: CASSQELAGGPDTQYF. The CDR3 DNA reads TGTGCCAGCAGCCAAGAACTAGCGGGGGGGCCAGATACGCAGTATTTT.

The CDR3, as DNA: TGTGCCAGCAGTGAAACGGGGTCAGGGGGGCACGCTTTCTTT. It encodes CASSETGSGGHAFF. V and J are TRBV2 and TRBJ1-1; 7 bases agree with TRBD1. After removal of 2 bases from V and 11 bases from J, the junction contained 11 bases not matched to a gene. The length of the CDR3 is 14 residues. CDR1 is SNHLY and CDR2 is FYNNEI in the germline V gene.

About this clone: The conserved phenylalanine or tryptophan is not found at the CDR3 terminus, so this likely reflects a read error. This sequence joins TRBV2 and TRBJ2-7, with 7 positions matching TRBD1. CDR1 and CDR2 (germline): SNHLY, FYNNEI. The CDR3 spans 17 residues. The ends lost 5 bases at V and 6 bases at J; junction bases unmatched: 19. CDR3: CASSKYLVRQGFGEQYL. CDR3 nucleotides: TGTGCCAGCAGTAAGTATCTTGTGAGACAGGGATTCGGCGAGCAGTACCTC.

The chain recombines TRBV14 with TRBJ2-1; TRBD2 agrees at 7 bases. The germline CDR1 and CDR2 sequences are SGHDN and FVKESK. Germline trimming cut 4 bases from V and 0 bases from J; bases unmatched to any gene: 6. CDR3 length equals 16 residues. CDR3 residues: CASSPQAGLSYNEQFF. CDR3 bases: TGTGCCAGCAGCCCTCAAGCGGGGCTCTCCTACAATGAGCAGTTCTTC.

This chain uses TRBV28 with TRBJ2-2; 8 bases fit TRBD1. With 6 bases clipped from V and 1 base from J, the junction kept 4 bases outside the gene matches. The CDR3 totals 15 residues. Germline CDR1 is MDHEN and CDR2 is SYDVKM. The CDR3 protein is CASRVGQGNTGELFF. CDR3 DNA sequence: TGTGCCAGCAGAGTAGGACAGGGGAACACCGGGGAGCTGTTTTTT.

The chain couples TRBV18 to TRBJ1-1; 10 bases fit TRBD1. The V gene's germline CDR1 is KGHSH and CDR2 LQKENI. Losses at the gene ends were 4 bases for V and 6 bases for J; bases not matched to a gene: 5. This CDR3 has 14 amino acids. The CDR3 protein is CASSRDRGKPEAFF. CDR3 nucleotides: TGTGCCAGCTCACGGGACAGGGGAAAGCCTGAAGCTTTCTTT.

This clone was counted a single time. The chain links TRBV10-2 to TRBJ2-3, with D possibly TRBD2 on 5 matching bases. With 3 bases removed from V and 1 base from J, the gap between germline ends came to 17 bases. The CDR3 extends over 17 amino acids. Germline V CDR1 and CDR2: WSHSY, SAAADI. In nucleotides, the CDR3 is TGCGCCAGCAGTGATGAGTGGGGAGTGACTGGCACAGATACGCAGTATTTT. Amino acids: CASSDEWGVTGTDTQYF.

The chain uses TRBV28 and TRBJ1-2; 10 positions match TRBD1. Germline CDR1 is MDHEN and CDR2 is SYDVKM. The CDR3 sequence is 15 residues long. The V segment lost 5 bases and the J segment 5 bases; nucleotides outside the gene matches: 8. The CDR3 nucleotides read TGTGCCAGCAGTACCCGGACAGGGGGAAATTATGGCTACACCTTC. Its protein is CASSTRTGGNYGYTF.

The CDR3 DNA is TGTGCCTGGAGTTCGGGGGGTTTAGGGGAAAAACTGTTTTTT. Residues: CAWSSGGLGEKLFF. This chain uses TRBV30 with TRBJ1-4; the D gene is possibly TRBD1 (5 bases). The CDR3 is 14 amino acids. V was pared by 2 bases and J by 8 bases, with 15 bases between. CDR1 GTSNPN and CDR2 SVGIG come from the germline V gene (reference sequence).

The gene calls are TRBV6-5 and TRBJ2-7; D possibly corresponds to TRBD2 (5 bases). The V gene's germline CDR1 is MNHEY and CDR2 SVGAGI. Between the trimmed V and J ends, which lost 6 bases and 4 bases, there was a span of 10 bases. The CDR3 has 12 residues. CDR3 sequence: CASSGMRYEQYF. The CDR3 DNA reads TGTGCCAGCAGCGGGATGAGGTACGAGCAGTACTTC.

This chain joins TRBV30 and TRBJ1-5, with 8 bases matching TRBD1. The CDR3 runs to 14 residues. Germline CDR1 reads GTSNPN; CDR2 reads SVGIG (reference sequence). V was clipped by 4 bases and J by 6 bases; unmatched bases: 8. This CDR3 reads CAWNPDRVSQPQHF. The CDR3 coding sequence is TGTGCCTGGAACCCGGACAGGGTGAGTCAGCCCCAGCATTTT.

The chain employs TRBV6-4 and TRBJ2-3; 7 bases agree with TRBD2. V trimming: 6 bases; J trimming: 4 bases; junction bases outside the gene matches: 4. Germline V gene data show CDR1 as MRHNA and CDR2 as SNTAGT. The CDR3 has 13 residues. The CDR3 DNA sequence: TGTGCCAGCAGAGGACTAGGGGCAGATACGCAGTATTTT. Its translation is CASRGLGADTQYF.

The chain joins TRBV9 to TRBJ2-1; 8 bases line up with TRBD2. The CDR3 totals 16 residues. Looked up from germline, CDR1 is SGDLS and CDR2 is YYNGEE. J gave up 6 bases and V 4 bases, and 12 bases lay outside the gene matches. This CDR3 is CASSPKFGTRLNEQFF. The CDR3 DNA is TGTGCCAGCAGCCCTAAATTCGGGACTAGACTCAATGAGCAGTTCTTC.